A selection of T cell receptor beta chains follows, all from one sample in a study of T cell responses to AZD1222 COVID-19 vaccine. Some clones are missing from TCRdb's copy, which holds only in-frame ones; the method was immunoSEQ multiplex PCR. The sample shows more than 60,000 clones, under 90% of them seen only once. The specimen was peripheral blood, collected 28 days after the second AZD1222 dose. These receptors were taken from an adult who received the AZD1222 COVID-19 vaccine. Each CDR3 is given with its conserved first and last residue. The order of the fields is V gene, D gene, clone size, J gene, CDR3 protein, CDR3 DNA. A D gene is named only where the DNA matches it firmly. Some rows mark clone size as missing; the rest say once, few, many or name a class of expanded clone.

V: TRBV9; D: -; size: -; J: TRBJ2-5; CDR3: CASSVGSVQETQYF; DNA: TGTGCCAGCAGCGTTGGGAGCGTCCAAGAGACCCAGTACTTC
V: TRBV28; D: -; size: -; J: TRBJ1-2; CDR3: CASSSGGGAGIYNGYTF; DNA: TGTGCCAGCAGCTCGGGTGGAGGGGCCGGTATATATAATGGCTACACCTTC
V: TRBV30; D: TRBD2; size: once; J: TRBJ2-2; CDR3: CAWRGTSGTAGELFF; DNA: TGTGCCTGGAGGGGGACTAGCGGAACGGCCGGGGAGCTGTTTTTT
V: TRBV7-2; D: TRBD2; size: -; J: TRBJ2-5; CDR3: CASSALAGGVETQYF; DNA: TGTGCCAGCAGCGCACTAGCGGGAGGTGTGGAGACCCAGTACTTC
V: TRBV28; D: -; size: -; J: TRBJ1-5; CDR3: CASSLNQPQHF; DNA: TGTGCCAGCAGTTTAAATCAGCCCCAGCATTTT
V: TRBV9; D: -; size: -; J: TRBJ2-3; CDR3: CASSVATNGDTQYF; DNA: TGTGCCAGCAGCGTAGCTACGAACGGGGATACGCAGTATTTT
V: TRBV28; D: TRBD1; size: -; J: TRBJ2-6; CDR3: CATQVRDRGSGANVLTF; DNA: TGTGCCACTCAGGTCAGGGACAGGGGGTCTGGGGCCAACGTCCTGACTTTC
V: TRBV3-1/TRBV3-2; D: -; size: -; J: TRBJ2-3; CDR3: CASSQIGATQYF; DNA: TGTGCCAGCAGCCAAATAGGGGCTACGCAGTATTTT
V: TRBV28; D: TRBD1; size: few; J: TRBJ1-2; CDR3: CASSKGTGWVYGYTF; DNA: TGTGCCAGCAGTAAGGGGACAGGGTGGGTCTATGGCTACACCTTC
V: TRBV4-3; D: -; size: -; J: TRBJ2-4; CDR3: CASSQTDGNIQYF; DNA: TGCGCCAGCAGCCAAACCGATGGGAACATTCAGTACTTC
V: TRBV7-2; D: -; size: once; J: TRBJ1-2; CDR3: CASTPEGRSYGYTF; DNA: TGTGCCAGCACCCCTGAGGGGCGGTCCTATGGCTACACCTTC
V: TRBV30; D: -; size: -; J: TRBJ1-5; CDR3: CAWSAVLNQPQHF; DNA: TGTGCCTGGAGTGCTGTTCTGAATCAGCCCCAGCATTTT
V: TRBV11-1; D: -; size: -; J: TRBJ1-1; CDR3: CASSPRKGGNTEAFF; DNA: TGTGCCAGCAGCCCCCGCAAAGGGGGGAACACTGAAGCTTTCTTT
V: TRBV12-3/TRBV12-4; D: -; size: few; J: TRBJ2-1; CDR3: CASSSPANEQFF; DNA: TGTGCCAGCAGTTCCCCGGCGAATGAGCAGTTCTTC
V: TRBV6-1; D: TRBD2; size: -; J: TRBJ2-1; CDR3: CASSELAGGSSYNEQFF; DNA: TGTGCCAGCAGTGAATTAGCGGGGGGCAGCTCCTACAATGAGCAGTTCTTC
V: TRBV5-4; D: -; size: -; J: TRBJ1-6; CDR3: CASSRSGGQSNSPLHF; DNA: TGTGCCAGCAGCCGGTCTGGGGGACAATCGAATTCACCCCTCCACTTT
V: TRBV28; D: -; size: few; J: TRBJ1-2; CDR3: CASSLQSAAANYGYTF; DNA: TGTGCCAGCAGTTTACAGTCGGCGGCGGCTAACTATGGCTACACCTTC
V: TRBV28; D: TRBD1; size: -; J: TRBJ1-1; CDR3: CASSLSPGQGENTEAFF; DNA: TGTGCCAGCAGTTTGTCTCCGGGACAGGGGGAAAACACTGAAGCTTTCTTT
V: TRBV5-1; D: TRBD2; size: once; J: TRBJ2-7; CDR3: CASSLQPLTSGKANEQYF; DNA: TGCGCCAGCAGCTTACAACCTCTGACTAGCGGGAAAGCAAACGAGCAGTACTTC
V: TRBV5-8; D: -; size: -; J: TRBJ2-7; CDR3: CASSLGQGSNYEQYF; DNA: TGTGCCAGCAGCTTGGGGCAGGGTAGCAACTACGAGCAGTACTTC
V: TRBV19; D: -; size: -; J: TRBJ2-3; CDR3: CASKRRGTDTQYF; DNA: TGTGCCAGCAAAAGGCGCGGCACAGATACGCAGTATTTT
V: TRBV24-1; D: -; size: -; J: TRBJ1-2; CDR3: CATSDRWGEGYTF; DNA: TGTGCCACCAGTGACCGGTGGGGGGAAGGCTACACCTTC
V: TRBV2; D: TRBD1; size: -; J: TRBJ1-6; CDR3: CASRAGTGGRNSPLHF; DNA: TGTGCCAGCAGAGCCGGGACAGGGGGGCGGAATTCACCCCTCCACTTT
V: TRBV2; D: TRBD1; size: -; J: TRBJ2-7; CDR3: CASRIQGPYEQYF; DNA: TGTGCCAGCAGGATACAGGGGCCCTACGAGCAGTACTTC
V: TRBV28; D: TRBD1; size: -; J: TRBJ1-2; CDR3: CASSWPLLTGGTFGYTF; DNA: TGTGCCAGCAGTTGGCCCCTACTTACAGGGGGTACATTTGGCTACACCTTC
V: TRBV18; D: -; size: -; J: TRBJ1-6; CDR3: CASSPPYTFGNSPLHF; DNA: TGTGCCAGCTCACCACCATACACATTCGGAAATTCACCCCTCCACTTT
V: TRBV5-1; D: -; size: -; J: TRBJ1-1; CDR3: CASSLEVPRGTEAFF; DNA: TGCGCCAGCAGCTTGGAAGTCCCGAGGGGCACTGAAGCTTTCTTT
V: TRBV18; D: TRBD1; size: -; J: TRBJ1-5; CDR3: CASSPGTGVNQPQHF; DNA: TGTGCCAGCTCACCGGGGACAGGGGTTAACCAGCCCCAGCATTTT
V: TRBV30; D: -; size: -; J: TRBJ1-1; CDR3: CAWGSMNTEAFF; DNA: TGTGCCTGGGGCTCCATGAACACTGAAGCTTTCTTT
V: TRBV28; D: TRBD1; size: -; J: TRBJ2-7; CDR3: CASSQQGQLYEQYF; DNA: TGTGCCAGCAGTCAGCAGGGACAGCTATACGAGCAGTACTTC
V: TRBV19; D: -; size: -; J: TRBJ2-1; CDR3: CASNGNYRPPMDEQFF; DNA: TGTGCCAGCAACGGGAACTACCGACCCCCGATGGATGAGCAGTTCTTC
V: TRBV7-2; D: -; size: -; J: TRBJ2-7; CDR3: CASSTGTYSYEQYF; DNA: TGTGCCAGCAGCACCGGGACCTACTCCTACGAGCAGTACTTC
V: TRBV3-1/TRBV3-2; D: TRBD2; size: -; J: TRBJ2-3; CDR3: CASSQWLAASTDTQYF; DNA: TGTGCCAGCAGCCAATGGCTAGCGGCTAGCACAGATACGCAGTATTTT
V: TRBV4-2; D: -; size: -; J: TRBJ2-7; CDR3: CASSQGDRTYEQYF; DNA: TGTGCCAGCAGCCAAGGTGACAGGACCTACGAGCAGTACTTC